This is a list of T cell receptor beta chains from one sample in a study of CXCR3-negative and CXCR3-positive naive CD8 T cells. TCRdb reprocessed the 5' RACE reads, with one entry per CDR3 protein and no DNA. This sample's table has thousands of distinct CDR3 sequences. Specimen: naive CXCR3+ CD8+ T cells from blood. These receptor sequences come from a human donor in good health. Some clones in this sample may be carry-over from other donors' samples. CDR3s include the opening cysteine and the closing phenylalanine or tryptophan. The listing skips clone size in some rows; elsewhere it reads once, few, many or a size class.

v_call,clone_size,j_call,cdr3_aa
TRBV2,NA,TRBJ1-1,CASSGLKTSEAFF
TRBV7-9,medium-sized,TRBJ2-7,CASSLGQGVSYEQYF
TRBV29-1,NA,TRBJ2-7,CSVASSYELYF
TRBV29-1,medium-sized,TRBJ1-2,CSVEQDIGGWGGYTF
TRBV29-1,medium-sized,TRBJ2-7,CSVGPGSSYEQYF
TRBV7-2,NA,TRBJ2-3,CASSLRRETRTDTQYF
TRBV2,NA,TRBJ2-1,CASSGQVDEQFF
TRBV20-1,medium-sized,TRBJ2-1,CSARKREDEQFF
TRBV14,NA,TRBJ2-5,CASSQIQETQYF
TRBV2,medium-sized,TRBJ1-5,CASRTAPGGLSNQPQHF
TRBV29-1,medium-sized,TRBJ2-2,CSGVSGSGGELFF
TRBV7-7,medium-sized,TRBJ2-1,CASSPIVGSYNEQFF
TRBV29-1,NA,TRBJ2-6,CSVGYGEGSGANVLTF
TRBV29-1,medium-sized,TRBJ2-5,CSAWVGEETQYF
TRBV29-1,NA,TRBJ1-1,CTYWDRNEAFF
TRBV7-9,medium-sized,TRBJ2-1,CASSFGEEQFF
TRBV20-1,NA,TRBJ2-1,CSARDLSGRALNEQFF
TRBV12-3/TRBV12-4,medium-sized,TRBJ2-5,CASSAGTSYQETQYF
TRBV7-7,NA,TRBJ2-1,CASSLDSSGGDEQFF
TRBV21-1,NA,TRBJ2-1,CASSNGNRGRSEDEQFF
TRBV29-1,NA,TRBJ2-7,CSVEDRDSYEQYF
TRBV7-9,medium-sized,TRBJ1-1,CASSPTRWRDTEAFF
TRBV2,medium-sized,TRBJ2-2,CASSGGLPSYTGELFF
TRBV5-1,NA,TRBJ2-1,CASSSPRAGSIDEQFF
TRBV20-1,NA,TRBJ2-7,CSARDGQSYEQYF
TRBV10-3,NA,TRBJ2-7,CATSDGYEQYF
TRBV2,medium-sized,TRBJ2-1,CASSEEFQIEFF
TRBV6-8,NA,TRBJ2-4,CASITGLAKNIQYF
TRBV29-1,medium-sized,TRBJ2-1,CSDSDLSYNEQFF
TRBV29-1,medium-sized,TRBJ1-2,CSVEEREGAQYGYTF
TRBV29-1,medium-sized,TRBJ2-2,CSTPGVAGELFF
TRBV4-3,NA,TRBJ2-2,CASTPGGLYDTGELFF
TRBV7-3,NA,TRBJ2-2,CASSSLTGELFF
TRBV29-1,medium-sized,TRBJ2-7,CSVRVGSYEQYF
TRBV20-1,medium-sized,TRBJ2-7,CSAPPGLESSYEQYF
TRBV18,medium-sized,TRBJ2-3,CASSQGDSTDTQYF
TRBV20-1,medium-sized,TRBJ2-2,CSARDPSGSPTGELFF
TRBV25-1,medium-sized,TRBJ2-3,CASSEGLADVADTQYF